These 27 T cell receptor beta chains share one sample of origin, sequenced in a study of T cells in women clearing cervical HPV infection. Some clones are missing from TCRdb's copy, which holds only in-frame ones; the method was immunoSEQ multiplex PCR. The repertoire table contains about 28,000 clones. Specimen: blood buffy coat. The receptors derive from a woman aged 18-69 years with a cervical HPV16 infection that either progressed to CIN3+ or cleared (not recorded which).

Comments on this clone: With the read ending 3 residues before the CDR3 end, the germline J gene is used to fill in that end. This chain links TRBV11-2 with TRBJ2-7; D uncertain. Trimming took off 1 base at V and 3 bases at J, with 7 bases between the two ends. This CDR3 spans 13 amino acids. Germline CDR1 is SGHAT and CDR2 is FQNNGV. The CDR3 spells CASSLAQDYEQYF. The part of the CDR3 DNA that was read is TGTGCCAGCAGCTTAGCTCAGGACTACGAG. Full variable domain (missing parts from reference TRBV11-2 and TRBJ2-7): EAGVAQSPRYKIIEKRQSVAFWCNPISGHATLYWYQQILGQGPKLLIQFQNNGVVDDSQLPKDRFSAERLKGVDSTLKIQPAKLEDSAVYLCASSLAQDYEQYFGPGTRLTVT.

Of note for this clone: The read comes to an end 3 residues before the CDR3 does, leaving the germline J gene to fill in the end. The rearrangement uses TRBV10-3 and TRBJ2-7; TRBD2 agrees at 7 bases. The germline V gene has CDR1 ENHRY and CDR2 SYGVKD. The CDR3 is made up of 15 amino acids. V shed 3 bases, J shed 1 base, and the junction held 6 bases outside the gene matches. CDR3 sequence: CAISDFGLVSYEQYF. The CDR3 DNA, read in part, is TGTGCCATCAGTGATTTCGGACTAGTTTCCTACGAG.

With respect to this clone: The sequenced fragment ends 3 residues before the CDR3 boundary, so the rest is inferred from the germline J gene. This sample includes further DNA sequences coding for the same CDR3. The chain links TRBV5-1 to TRBJ1-4, with unresolved D. The CDR3 length is 15 residues. Germline V CDR1 and CDR2: SGHRS, YFSETQ. V was shortened by 1 base and J by 2 bases, with 9 bases between the two germline ends. The CDR3 is CASSLTGSTNEKLFF. Incomplete CDR3 DNA: TGCGCCAGCAGCTTGACGGGGAGCACTAATGAAAAA. Together with reference TRBV5-1 and TRBJ1-4, the CDR3 gives the full variable domain: KAGVTQTPRYLIKTRGQQVTLSCSPISGHRSVSWYQQTPGQGLQFLFEYFSETQRNKGNFPGRFSGRQFSNSRSEMNVSTLELGDSALYLCASSLTGSTNEKLFFGSGTQLSVL.

Concerning this clone itself: The read terminates 3 residues ahead of where the CDR3 ends, so the germline J gene completes it. The same CDR3 also results from other DNA sequences found in this sample. This chain connects TRBV2 to TRBJ1-3, with D possibly TRBD1 on 6 matching bases. The V and J ends lost 4 bases and 0 bases respectively, with 7 bases between them. The germline CDR1 and CDR2 sequences are SNHLY and FYNNEI. This CDR3 is built from 14 residues. CDR3 DNA (partial): TGTGCCAGCAGTGGGACAGACTCTGGAAACACC. Its protein product is CASSGTDSGNT. The entire CDR3 sequence reads CASSGTDSGNTIYF.

Regarding this clone: From the germline J gene comes the end of the CDR3, since the read stops 3 residues before it. This rearrangement joins TRBV15 to TRBJ2-7; 9 nucleotides align to TRBD1. The V gene end was trimmed by 1 base and the J gene end by 4 bases; junction bases not matched to a gene: 5. Germline V gives CDR1 LNHNV, CDR2 YYDKDF (reference sequence). The CDR3 loop spans 15 amino acids. CDR3 DNA (partial): TGTGCCACCAGCAGAGGAGGGGACAGGGTGTACGAG. Translated: CATSRGGDRVYE. From start to end, the CDR3 is CATSRGGDRVYEQYF.

On this clone: The CDR3 end is not reached by the read, which stops 3 residues before it; the germline J gene fills it in. This chain joins TRBV20-1 and TRBJ1-2, with 8 bases aligning to TRBD1. Germline V gene sequence: CDR1 DFQATT, CDR2 SNEGSKA (reference sequence). V lost 0 bases and J lost 4; bases outside the gene matches: 13. The CDR3 extends over 17 amino acids. This chain's CDR3 is CSARDSLQGVGPYGYTF. CDR3 DNA, as far as it was read: TGCAGTGCTAGAGATAGCCTACAGGGGGTGGGGCCCTATGGC.

Remarks on this clone: Read sequence stops 3 residues before the CDR3 end, and the germline J gene provides the missing end. The genes are TRBV7-6 and TRBJ2-7, with 11 bases matching TRBD1. Per the germline V gene, CDR1 is SGHVS and CDR2 is FNYEAQ. With 4 bases clipped from V and 3 bases from J, the junction kept 8 bases outside the gene matches. The CDR3 is made up of 16 amino acids. The DNA read from the CDR3 is TGTGCCAGCAGCTCAAGACATGGGACAGGGGGCTACGAG. It is translated as CASSSRHGTGGYE. The entire CDR3 is CASSSRHGTGGYEQYF.

As for this clone: The read is 3 residues too short to cover the CDR3 end, so that end is filled in from the germline J gene. This rearrangement joins TRBV5-5 to TRBJ1-2, with TRBD1 matching 7 bases. After removal of 4 bases from V and 5 bases from J, the junction contained 8 bases not matched to a gene. Germline V gene data show CDR1 as SGHKS and CDR2 as YYEKEE (reference sequence). This CDR3 has 14 amino acids. The CDR3 bases that were read are TGTGCCAGCAGCATCGGACAGGAACATTATGGC. Translated, it gives CASSIGQEHYG. The whole CDR3 sequence reads CASSIGQEHYGYTF.

A word on this clone: The sequenced fragment ends 3 residues before the CDR3 boundary, so the rest is inferred from the germline J gene. V and J are TRBV7-2 and TRBJ2-3, with 10 bases that match TRBD2. This CDR3 region has 15 residues. The V gene's germline CDR1 is SGHTA and CDR2 FQGNSA. V was pared by 6 bases and J by 2 bases, with 5 bases of the junction left unmatched. CDR3 DNA, as far as it was read: TGTGCCAGCAGTCTAGCGGGGGCGCACACAGATACG. As protein: CASSLAGAHTDT. In full, the CDR3 reads CASSLAGAHTDTQYF.

A remark on this clone: The observed sequence ends 3 residues before the CDR3 terminus, with the missing tail filled in from the germline J gene. V is TRBV6-1 and J is TRBJ2-7; 10 bases line up with TRBD1. V lost 4 bases, J lost 3 bases, and 3 bases stayed unmatched. Germline CDR1 is MNHNS and CDR2 is SASEGT. The CDR3 extends over 14 amino acids. The sequenced part of the CDR3 DNA is TGTGCCAGCAGTGTAGGACAGGGGGGCTACGAG. Encoded protein: CASSVGQGGYE. The whole CDR3 region reads CASSVGQGGYEQYF.

Concerning this clone: The sequenced fragment ends 3 residues before the CDR3 boundary, so the rest is inferred from the germline J gene. The gene calls are TRBV7-6 and TRBJ2-3, with 12 bases lining up with TRBD2. V gave up 6 bases and J gave up 1 base; unmatched junction bases: 5. The CDR3 has 16 amino acids. Germline V gene data show CDR1 as SGHVS and CDR2 as FNYEAQ. This CDR3 is CASSQRLAGGTDTQYF. The sequenced part of the CDR3 DNA is TGTGCCAGCAGTCAGCGACTAGCGGGGGGCACAGATACG.

Points on this clone: At one of its ends the junction is not consistent with the germline gene, which may arise from a read error. This CDR3 is CSVDPGTRTGNTIYF. The covered CDR3 bases are TGCAGCGTGGACCCGGGGACAAGGACTGGAAACACT. V and J are TRBV29-1 and TRBJ1-3; possible D gene TRBD1, 6 bases. The read is 3 residues too short to cover the CDR3 end, so that end is filled in from the germline J gene. The CDR3 consists of 15 residues. Germline CDR1 and CDR2: SQVTM and ANQGSEA. The full variable domain, completed using reference TRBV29-1 and TRBJ1-3, is SAVISQKPSRDICQRGTSLTIQCQVDSQVTMMFWYRQQPGQSLTLIATANQGSEATYESGFVIDKFPISRPNLTFSTLTVSNMSPEDSSIYLCSVDPGTRTGNTIYFGEGSWLTVV.

Turning to this clone: The read is 3 residues too short to cover the CDR3 end, so that end is filled in from the germline J gene. The chain is built from TRBV5-6 and TRBJ1-4; 7 positions match TRBD1. Germline CDR1 and CDR2: SGHDT and YYEEEE. CDR3 length: 15 amino acids. V shed 4 bases, J shed 7 bases, and the junction held 10 bases outside the gene matches. The part of the CDR3 DNA that was read is TGTGCCAGCAGCCGGCGCACCGGGACAGTTGAAAAA. Amino acid sequence: CASSRRTGTVEK. The full CDR3 reads CASSRRTGTVEKLFF. The full variable domain, rest sourced from reference TRBV5-6 and TRBJ1-4, is DAGVTQSPTHLIKTRGQQVTLRCSPKSGHDTVSWYQQALGQGPQFIFQYYEEEERQRGNFPDRFSGHQFPNYSSELNVNALLLGDSALYLCASSRRTGTVEKLFFGSGTQLSVL.

On this clone: Coverage ceases 3 residues before the CDR3 finishes, and the germline J gene fills in the end. The chain combines TRBV13 with TRBJ1-6; D might be TRBD1 (5 bases). Germline loops: CDR1 PRHDT, CDR2 FYEKMQ (reference sequence). The CDR3 has 15 residues. Trimming cost V 1 base and J 10 bases, with 14 bases left between them. CDR3 bases read: TGTGCCAGCAGCTTAGCCATCGCATCAGGGTCACCC. Encoded protein: CASSLAIASGSP. Given in full, the CDR3 is CASSLAIASGSPLHF.

Concerning this clone: The CDR3 end is not reached by the read, which stops 3 residues before it; the germline J gene fills it in. The chain has TRBV2 and TRBJ2-7; TRBD2 matches at 9 bases. Germline assignment: CDR1 SNHLY and CDR2 FYNNEI. V lost 9 bases and J lost 0; bases outside the gene matches: 6. The CDR3 length is 14 residues. This CDR3 reads CASRLAVNSYEQYF. CDR3 DNA, as far as it was read: TGTGCCAGTAGACTAGCGGTGAACTCCTACGAG.

Concerning this clone: The CDR3 goes on 3 residues after the read ends, and that part is filled in from the germline J gene. The rearrangement uses TRBV30 and TRBJ2-3; D perhaps matches TRBD2 (6 bases). Germline assignment: CDR1 GTSNPN and CDR2 SVGIG (reference sequence). The CDR3 runs to 16 residues. The covered CDR3 bases are TGTGCCTGGAGTGCCCTGGGGGGTGGGGTGGAAGAGACG. This encodes CAWSALGGGVEET. The whole CDR3 protein is CAWSALGGGVEETQYF.

A note on this clone: The CDR3 end falls 3 residues outside the read, so it is completed with the germline J gene. The chain recombines TRBV7-9 with TRBJ1-4; no firm D call. Trimming shortened V by 5 bases and J by 0 bases, and 7 bases separated the two germline ends. There are 14 residues in the CDR3. In germline, CDR1 is SEHNR, CDR2 FQNEAQ (reference sequence). The CDR3 sequence: CASSPVPTNEKLFF. CDR3 DNA, as far as it was read: TGTGCCAGCAGCCCAGTGCCAACTAATGAAAAA.

Points on this clone: The DNA ends 3 residues before the CDR3 does, and the rest of the CDR3 is filled in from the germline J gene. The V call is TRBV20-1, the J call TRBJ1-2, with no clear D. The CDR3 extends over 11 amino acids. Trimming removed 6 bases from V and 4 bases from J, with 9 bases in between. CDR1 is DFQATT and CDR2 is SNEGSKA in the germline V gene (reference sequence). The CDR3 here is CSALGTYGYTF. The DNA read from the CDR3 is TGCAGTGCCCTAGGAACCTATGGC.

Notes on this clone: The read ends 3 residues before the CDR3 terminus; that terminus is restored from the germline J gene. The V call is TRBV6-1, the J call TRBJ1-2; D not certain. The CDR3 has 14 amino acids. From germline, CDR1 is MNHNS and CDR2 SASEGT. CDR3 in amino acids: CASSEAPTSGTYTF. CDR3 DNA, as far as it was read: TGTGCCAGCAGTGAAGCCCCGACTAGCGGAACC.

The sequenced CDR3 bases are TGTGCCTGGGGAACCGGGACAGCCTATGGC. Amino acids: CAWGTGTAYG. The whole CDR3 protein reads CAWGTGTAYGYTF. V is TRBV30 and J is TRBJ1-2; 7 nucleotides align to TRBD1. Read coverage stops 3 residues before the CDR3 terminus; the germline J gene supplies the remainder. The CDR3 is 13 amino acids. Germline trimming cut 5 bases from V and 4 bases from J; bases unmatched to any gene: 7. From germline, CDR1 is GTSNPN and CDR2 SVGIG (reference sequence). The variable domain in full, completed from reference TRBV30 and TRBJ1-2, reads SQTIHQWPATLVQPVGSPLSLECTVEGTSNPNLYWYRQAAGRGLQLLFYSVGIGQISSEVPQNLSASRPQDRQFILSSKKLLLSDSGFYLCAWGTGTAYGYTFGSGTRLTVV.

Concerning this clone itself: One junction end disagrees with the germline gene, perhaps due to a read error. The CDR3 is cut off 3 residues early in the read; its end comes from the germline J gene. V and J are TRBV5-1 and TRBJ2-5; 15 nucleotides match TRBD2. Germline V gene sequence: CDR1 SGHRS, CDR2 YFSETQ. There are 18 residues in the CDR3. The sequenced CDR3 bases are TGCGCCAGCAGTTTGGGACTAGCGGGAGGAATAAAGCAAGAGACC. Translating gives CASSLGLAGGIKQET. The entire CDR3 protein is CASSLGLAGGIKQETQYF.

Remarks on this clone: The CDR3 goes on 3 residues after the read ends, and that part is filled in from the germline J gene. The chain couples TRBV20-1 to TRBJ2-2; 8 bases match TRBD1. The CDR3 has 14 residues. The ends lost 6 bases at V and 4 bases at J; junction bases unmatched: 7. Germline V lookup: CDR1 DFQATT, CDR2 SNEGSKA (reference sequence). Here the CDR3 reads CSALRTGTTGELFF. Incomplete CDR3 DNA: TGCAGTGCACTAAGGACAGGGACCACCGGGGAG.

In regard to this clone: The read ends 3 residues early relative to the CDR3; the germline J gene fills the gap. This sequence joins TRBV28 and TRBJ1-5; 12 bases match TRBD1. This CDR3 is built from 15 residues. V shed 7 bases, J shed 5 bases, and the junction held 6 bases outside the gene matches. Germline values: CDR1 MDHEN, CDR2 SYDVKM. This CDR3 reads CASNPGQGAYQPQHF. The sequenced part of the CDR3 DNA is TGTGCCAGCAATCCGGGACAGGGGGCCTATCAGCCC.

Concerning this clone: Read data end 3 residues before the CDR3 end; the end is taken from the germline J gene. The chain couples TRBV7-9 to TRBJ1-6; 7 nucleotides align to TRBD1. Trimming at V came to 0 bases and at J to 4 bases, leaving 0 bases not matched to a gene. The CDR3 extends over 15 amino acids. Germline CDR1 SEHNR, CDR2 FQNEAQ (reference sequence). The CDR3: CASSLAGQYNSPLHF. The DNA read from the CDR3 is TGTGCCAGCAGCTTAGCGGGACAGTATAATTCACCC.

Note on this clone: The observed sequence ends 3 residues before the CDR3 terminus, with the missing tail filled in from the germline J gene. This chain connects TRBV19 to TRBJ1-2, with D possibly TRBD1 on 5 matching bases. CDR1 is LNHDA and CDR2 is SQIVND in the germline V gene (reference sequence). The CDR3 runs 16 residues. The CDR3 loop is CASSINGRDSLGDYTF. The CDR3 DNA, read in part, is TGTGCCAGTAGTATTAACGGCCGGGACTCTCTAGGGGAC.

CDR3 sequence reads: CASSIRRTPSTNEKLFF. The sequenced CDR3 bases are TGTGCCAGTAGTATTCGTAGGACACCCTCAACTAATGAAAAA. This chain links TRBV19 with TRBJ1-4, with D tentatively TRBD1 (5 bases). From the germline J gene comes the end of the CDR3, since the read stops 3 residues before it. This CDR3 is built from 17 residues. Trimming cost V 3 bases and J 0 bases, with 14 bases left between them. CDR1 is LNHDA and CDR2 is SQIVND in the germline V gene (reference sequence).

CDR3 region: CASSRGQGTGELFF. CDR3 DNA, as far as it was read: TGTGCCAGCAGCAGAGGACAGGGCACCGGGGAG. The chain recombines TRBV5-4 with TRBJ2-2, with TRBD1 identical over 8 bases. The CDR3 is cut off 3 residues early in the read; its end comes from the germline J gene. The germline V gene encodes CDR1 SGHNT and CDR2 YYREEE (reference sequence). The CDR3 loop spans 14 amino acids. Germline trimming cut 4 bases from V and 4 bases from J; bases unmatched to any gene: 3.